This TCR beta chain was identified during a study of CD8+CD57+ T cells in acquired aplastic anemia. Study-level background: When averaged, DNA from sorted CD4+ and CD8+ cells came to 3 to 3.5 ug. Whole-study results and caveats: Patients did not significantly differ from controls in CD8+ Simpson's diversity. Roughly 28 was the count of CD8+ CDR3 sequences that patients shared with controls.

The CDR3 contains 16 residues. CDR1 is DFQATT and CDR2 is SNEGSKA in the germline V gene (reference sequence). V was cut by 3 bases and J by 0 bases, with 15 bases left in between. CD8+CD57+ cell expansion, shown by flow cytometry, had occurred in the patients selected for sequencing. The diagnosis in all patients was severe acquired aplastic anemia. Genomic DNA acted as the template from which TCR beta VDJ combination and CDR3 sequence profiling were carried out. TCRdb called the reads again in MiXCR, with one record for every CDR3 protein. The sample holds 200,000 to 300,000 distinct CDR3 sequences; around 46% are singletons and the top ten take 6.5% to 8%. A word on this clonotype: The antigen remains unidentified.

Sequenced input: sorted CD4+, CD8+, or CD8+CD57+ T cells (not recorded which) from PBMCs. The rearrangement joins TRBV20-1 to TRBJ2-1; possibly TRBD2 for D (5 bases). The sequence came from a human donor with aplastic anemia. The CDR3 sequence is CSARLPEGVSYNEQFF. Here the CDR3 DNA reads TGCAGTGCTAGGCTTCCCGAGGGTGTCTCCTACAATGAGCAGTTCTTC.